A single sample is the source of the 24 T cell receptor beta chains below, sequenced in a study of blood T cell repertoires in COVID-19. Sequenced by immunoSEQ multiplex PCR; TCRdb stores in-frame clones only, minus some. The sample contains a few hundred thousand clones, about 87% of which appear only once. The sequencing sample was made of PBMCs or T cells enriched from blood (not recorded which). These receptors were collected from a woman aged 18-30 years who had recovered from COVID-19.

The rearrangement links TRBV27 to TRBJ2-3, with a tentative D call TRBD1 (6 bases). The CDR3 is 15 amino acids. V lost 4 bases, J lost 2 bases, and 13 bases lay in between. The V gene's germline CDR1 is MNHEY and CDR2 SMNVEV (reference sequence). This CDR3 is CASSSWTEYTDTQYF. The CDR3 nucleotides read TGTGCCAGCAGTTCCTGGACAGAGTACACAGATACGCAGTATTTT.

V usage is TRBV7-9 and J usage is TRBJ1-4; TRBD1 matches at 9 bases. This CDR3 is 14 amino acids long. From germline, CDR1 is SEHNR and CDR2 FQNEAQ (reference sequence). Germline trimming cut 5 bases from V and 5 bases from J; bases unmatched to any gene: 3. The chain's CDR3 is CASSLGQGNEKLFF. CDR3 sequence (DNA): TGTGCCAGCAGCCTTGGACAGGGGAATGAAAAACTGTTTTTT.

J is TRBJ1-2 and V is TRBV7-8; 7 bases map to TRBD1. V dropped 2 bases and J dropped 4; count of bases not matched to a gene: 4. CDR1 is SGHVS and CDR2 is FQNEAQ in the germline V gene. The CDR3 has 14 residues. This CDR3 is CASSLSGQFYGYTF. Written as DNA, the CDR3 is TGTGCCAGCAGCTTATCGGGACAGTTCTATGGCTACACCTTC.

The chain combines TRBV7-6 with TRBJ2-1, with 9 bases fitting TRBD2. Germline CDR1 SGHVS, CDR2 FNYEAQ. Trimming at V came to 1 base and at J to 0 bases, leaving 4 bases not matched to a gene. This CDR3 contains 17 residues. The CDR3 is CASSLGLAGSSYNEQFF. CDR3 in DNA: TGTGCCAGCAGCTTAGGGCTAGCGGGGAGCTCCTACAATGAGCAGTTCTTC.

This clone was detected only once. This chain uses TRBV19 with TRBJ2-7; weak D call: TRBD1 (6 bases). CDR3 length: 13 amino acids. From germline, CDR1 is LNHDA and CDR2 SQIVND (reference sequence). V lost 3 bases and J lost 8, with 14 bases in between. The CDR3 is CASSIPPGGQQYF. CDR3 bases: TGTGCCAGTAGTATCCCTCCTGGGGGCCAGCAGTACTTC.

This chain connects TRBV4-2 to TRBJ2-7; TRBD1 matches 8 bases. Germline V gene sequence: CDR1 LGHNA, CDR2 YNFKEQ. With V trimmed by 1 base and J by 2 bases, 13 bases remained unmatched. This CDR3 is 18 amino acids long. The CDR3 sequence is CASSQVYTRQGNTYEQYF. DNA for the CDR3: TGTGCCAGCAGCCAAGTTTATACAAGACAGGGGAATACCTACGAGCAGTACTTC.

The chain joins TRBV21-1 to TRBJ2-1; TRBD1 was called by the table and not checked on the DNA. TRBV21-1 is noted as a pseudogene. This CDR3 has 24 residues. The CDR3 region has the DNA TGTGCCAGCAGCAATAGGCCCTTCCGTCATCCCAAGACAGGGGAACTTAGCTCCTACAATGAGCAGTTCTTC. Translating gives CASSNRPFRHPKTGELSSYNEQFF.

This clone was counted a single time. The genes are TRBV4-3 and TRBJ1-2; no firm D call. Trimming took off 4 bases at V and 8 bases at J, with 17 bases between the two ends. This CDR3 is 14 amino acids long. The germline V gene encodes CDR1 LGHNA and CDR2 YSLEER. CDR3 region: CASSRAANSEGYTF. For the CDR3, the DNA is TGCGCCAGCAGCCGGGCTGCGAATTCTGAGGGCTACACCTTC.

CDR3 bases: TGTGCCAGCAGCTTCGGGGAGGGATCGGGGAGCAATCAGCCCCAGCATTTT. Translated, it gives CASSFGEGSGSNQPQHF. This chain links TRBV7-9 with TRBJ1-5; D remains ambiguous. Germline V gene sequence: CDR1 SEHNR, CDR2 FQNEAQ (reference sequence). The CDR3 is made up of 17 amino acids. Trimming took 3 bases from V and 1 from J, leaving 16 bases between them.

V and J are TRBV19 and TRBJ1-2; D unclear. Germline CDR1 is LNHDA and CDR2 is SQIVND (reference sequence). Trimming left V 5 bases short and J 8 bases short, with 15 bases between. This CDR3 comprises 13 residues. The CDR3 DNA is TGTGCCAGTAGTCTCGGCGGCCCTAGGGGCTACACCTTC. Translation: CASSLGGPRGYTF.

The J gene is TRBJ2-7, the V gene TRBV19; 9 bases fit TRBD1. The V gene's germline CDR1 is LNHDA and CDR2 SQIVND (reference sequence). The trim removed 4 bases at V and 1 base at J, leaving 5 bases unmatched. The CDR3 length is 15 residues. The CDR3 DNA reads TGTGCCAGTAGTAGGGGACAGGGAAGGTCCTACGAGCAGTACTTC. Its translation is CASSRGQGRSYEQYF.

This chain links TRBV25-1 with TRBJ2-2, with D perhaps TRBD1 (6 bases). CDR1 is MGHDK and CDR2 is SYGVNS in the germline V gene. The V end was cut by 3 bases, the J end by 6 bases, with 17 bases between. CDR3 length: 16 residues. The CDR3 spells CASSDGGPLIAGELFF. CDR3 nucleotides: TGTGCCAGCAGTGATGGGGGCCCACTAATCGCCGGGGAGCTGTTTTTT.

This chain uses TRBV4-3 with TRBJ1-2; D perhaps matches TRBD1 (5 bases). Deletions cut 1 base from V and 4 bases from J, with 10 bases between. CDR1 is LGHNA and CDR2 is YSLEER in the germline V gene. This CDR3 region has 14 residues. CDR3 DNA: TGCGCCAGCAGCCAAGTTCCACAGGCCTATGGCTACACCTTC. Translating it yields CASSQVPQAYGYTF.

The chain is built from TRBV29-1 and TRBJ1-1; 7 bases match TRBD1. V shed 7 bases and J 3 bases; nucleotides not matched to a gene: 8. The CDR3 contains 13 residues. Germline values: CDR1 SQVTM, CDR2 ANQGSEA. CDR3 sequence reads: CSAGTASDTEAFF. The CDR3 coding sequence is TGCAGCGCCGGGACAGCCTCGGACACTGAAGCTTTCTTT.

The rearrangement links TRBV28 to TRBJ2-5; D call uncertain. The V end lost 5 bases, the J end lost 5 bases, and 9 bases lay between the germline ends. Germline assignment: CDR1 MDHEN and CDR2 SYDVKM. The length of the CDR3 is 12 residues. CDR3 sequence: CASSQVDETQYF. CDR3 in DNA: TGTGCCAGCAGTCAAGTAGATGAGACCCAGTACTTC.

This sequence joins TRBV28 and TRBJ1-1, with TRBD1 matching over 7 bases. The germline V gene has CDR1 MDHEN and CDR2 SYDVKM. The CDR3 covers 15 residues. Trimming removed 11 bases from V and 0 bases from J; junction bases left unmatched: 12. CDR3 loop: CALGKGGSMNTEAFF. For the CDR3, the DNA is TGTGCCCTGGGGAAAGGGGGCAGCATGAACACTGAAGCTTTCTTT.

The chain has TRBV30 and TRBJ1-1; D may be TRBD1 (6 bases). Trimming cost V 1 base and J 11 bases, with 11 bases left between them. CDR3 length equals 11 residues. CDR1 and CDR2 from the germline V gene are GTSNPN and SVGIG (reference sequence). The CDR3 sequence: CAWSDRAGAFF. As DNA, the CDR3 is TGTGCCTGGAGTGACAGGGCTGGCGCTTTCTTT.

The chain combines TRBV11-2 with TRBJ2-3; D call uncertain. Germline V gene data show CDR1 as SGHAT and CDR2 as FQNNGV. Trimming took off 5 bases at V and 0 bases at J, with 9 bases between the two ends. The CDR3 covers 14 residues. CDR3 residues: CASSPQISTDTQYF. CDR3 bases: TGTGCCAGCAGCCCCCAAATTAGCACAGATACGCAGTATTTT.

The chain has TRBV24-1 and TRBJ1-6, with D tentatively TRBD1 (6 bases). CDR1 KGHDR and CDR2 SFDVKD come from the germline V gene. The CDR3 totals 14 residues. The V and J ends lost 2 bases and 6 bases respectively, with 7 bases between them. The CDR3 sequence is CATSDWDINSPLHF. The DNA of the CDR3 is TGTGCCACCAGTGATTGGGACATTAATTCACCCCTCCACTTT.

The chain couples TRBV28 to TRBJ2-1; D ambiguous. Germline V lookup: CDR1 MDHEN, CDR2 SYDVKM. The CDR3 has 15 residues. Trimming removed 3 bases from V and 0 bases from J, with 9 bases in between. This chain's CDR3 is CASSFQANSYNEQFF. In DNA form, the CDR3 reads TGTGCCAGCAGTTTCCAAGCGAACTCCTACAATGAGCAGTTCTTC.

The rearrangement links TRBV6-5 to TRBJ1-5, with D perhaps TRBD1 (5 bases). V was clipped by 5 bases and J by 6 bases, with 11 bases between them. In germline, CDR1 is MNHEY, CDR2 SVGAGI. CDR3 length: 13 residues. CDR3 nucleotide sequence: TGTGCCAGCAGTACGGGGGGAATTCAGCCCCAGCATTTT. This encodes CASSTGGIQPQHF.

The rearrangement uses TRBV4-1 and TRBJ2-3, with TRBD1 as a possible D gene (6 bases). The CDR3 is 16 residues long. Germline V CDR1 and CDR2: MGHRA, YSYEKL. Trimming pared 3 bases from V and 3 bases from J, leaving 16 bases between. This CDR3 reads CASSHLYDRGTDTQYF. In nucleotides, the CDR3 is TGCGCCAGCAGCCACCTATATGATAGGGGGACAGATACGCAGTATTTT.

This clone was found once. The chain joins TRBV7-3 to TRBJ2-2; D call uncertain. The CDR3 has 12 residues. CDR1 and CDR2 (germline): SGHTA, FQGTGA. Trimming pared 1 base from V and 7 bases from J, leaving 4 bases between. The CDR3 here is CASSLIGGELFF. The CDR3 DNA is TGTGCCAGCAGCTTAATCGGCGGGGAGCTGTTTTTT.

This clone has a handful of counts. The CDR3: CASSSRTSLSDEQFF. CDR3 coding DNA: TGTGCCAGCAGTTCGCGGACTAGCCTCTCGGATGAGCAGTTCTTC. This sequence joins TRBV28 and TRBJ2-1; 8 nucleotides agree with TRBD2. The CDR3 length is 15 residues. J lost 8 bases, V lost 4 bases, and 10 bases had no gene match. Germline lookup yields CDR1 MDHEN and CDR2 SYDVKM.